This TCR beta chain originates from a study of cytomegalovirus exposure and HLA in healthy donors (dated by TCRdb to between 2016 and 2019). The study in broad terms: According to an earlier analysis of several hundred of the donors, some 170 million T cells yielded 117 million unique TCR beta sequences and around 280 Gb of sequence data. The genetic ancestry cluster associated with self-reported Caucasian donors included 81% of the approximately 430 genotyped donors. HLA typing included class I and class II loci at four-digit resolution. An earlier analysis of around 640 of the donors used high-throughput TCR beta sequencing to judge whether each TCR beta V gene segment behaved as functional or pseudogenic. In a later analysis, previously published TCR beta repertoires from several hundred donors were re-analyzed and high-resolution HLA genotyping was added so that TCR occurrence patterns could be studied. In a later genetic analysis, genome-wide SNP genotypes for about 55% of the 666 donors were used, and that subset was treated as a discovery cohort. The number of typed donors differed by locus: roughly 620-640 for A, B, C, DRB1 and DQB1; some 500 for DQA1; roughly 600 for DPA1; and roughly 450 for DPB1. A separate validation cohort of roughly 130 different subjects was used in addition to the 666-subject first cohort. To predict cytomegalovirus infection status, the study combined high-throughput TCR immunosequencing, statistical association of individual TCRs with disease status, and machine learning. About 5 DR-DQ haplotypes were handled as single units for association and clustering, since linkage in the cohort was strong. Every repertoire in the discovery cohort had been generated on one and the same sequencing platform. The aim of the study was to test whether cataloging public T cell receptors could identify signatures of past pathogen exposure. The study used immunosequencing to profile the T cell repertoires of some 600 subjects and linked those repertoires to cytomegalovirus serostatus. An early release that covered several hundred HLA-typed donors contained approximately 300 gigabases of sequencing data and tens of millions of unique TCR sequences. Among 398 genotyped donors of the cohort, an average of approximately 230,000 unique TCR beta nucleotide sequences were sequenced per donor, 15% to 20% of them non-productive. The later analysis used no new phenotypic data to find candidate immune exposures, relying instead on TCR beta sequences and their occurrence across donors. Donor age, sex, ethnicity and CMV serostatus were compiled together with the repertoire data.

Via the germline V gene, CDR1 is MNHEY and CDR2 SVGAGI. Counted from cysteine to phenylalanine, this CDR3 has 15 amino acids. The retained sequence is limited to the CDR3, 45 bases, with the frame set at the first base. V sheds 6 bases and J sheds 0 bases, leaving 15 bases between their ends. In total, more than 500 healthy bone marrow donors made up the cohort. Cohort members were all nominally healthy when sampled, although unrecorded immune exposures were likely present. The donor was CMV seronegative and was included in the group of several hundred seronegative cohort members. Every donor gave a peripheral blood sample, and the peripheral blood mononuclear cells from that sample were used for TCR beta sequencing. Genomic DNA was extracted from the blood cell samples with the Qiagen DNeasy Blood Extraction Kit. The library was generated by the immunoSEQ multiplex PCR assay. For the multiplex PCR, a mixture combining 60 forward primers for TCR Vbeta segments and 13 reverse primers for TCR Jbeta segments was used. The CDR3 region of rearranged TCR beta genes was amplified from genomic DNA by a multiplex PCR assay. The Illumina HiSeq System was used to sequence the amplified TCR beta libraries as 87-base-pair reads. Under the source paper's analysis protocol: A later analysis counted tens of millions of unique TCR beta chains across the 550 to 750 repertoires, and around 9.9 million of these chains were shared by at least two donors. A nearest-neighbor algorithm error-corrected the raw reads and collapsed the reads into unique sequences, merging closely related sequences to remove PCR and sequencing errors. Alignment of CDR3 sequences to IMGT reference sequences was used to assign V, D and J gene segments. For a sequence to be retained, a match of at least six nucleotides was required to both a V gene segment and a J gene segment. A rearrangement counted as productive if the CDR3 had no stop codons and remained in frame with V and J, and every other rearrangement counted as non-productive. Following IMGT convention, CDR3 was defined as the stretch from the second conserved V-encoded cysteine to the conserved J-encoded phenylalanine. The earlier analysis of fewer than 750 of the donors excluded sequences that lacked an unambiguous match to a single V gene segment. An earlier analysis of some 610 of the donors called V segments functional above 56.7% productive rearrangements and segregating when the between-donor standard deviation exceeded 5%. A statistical classification framework was developed to diagnose cytomegalovirus status using the catalog of TCR beta chain sequences. In a later analysis, TCR nucleotide sequences were compared against IMGT/GENE-DB human TR gene sequences so that V and J genes could be assigned. Using the TCRdist pipeline, a later analysis assigned CDR3 sequences along with most-parsimonious VDJ recombination scenarios. A later analysis defined each TCR beta chain by its CDR3 amino acid sequence plus V-gene family, and excluded reads lacking a unique V-gene family. As a way to deal with suspected cross-contamination and a sequencing artifact, a later analysis dropped nearly 600 nucleotide sequences that were highly shared and had low generation probability. For each public chain, a later analysis derived a clonal expansion index from normalized ranks of inferred template counts within each repertoire. Generation probabilities in a later analysis came from a VDJ recombination model fitted to out-of-frame rearrangements, and those results were checked against IGoR. A later analysis scored TCR-TCR, TCR-HLA and TCR-CMV co-occurrence with hypergeometric tests, applying a repertoire-size bias correction to TCR pairs. In a later analysis, false discovery rates were estimated by permuting HLA or CMV assignments 20 times. In a later analysis, co-occurring TCRs were grouped using DBSCAN, with TCRdist sequence similarity added in when clustering inside HLA-allele-positive subsets. For co-occurrence clustering, repertoires with fewer than 30,000 or more than 120,000 public chains were excluded, along with roughly 5 repertoires with anomalous nucleotide sharing. The table was pulled from immuneACCESS by TCRdb, which kept in-frame rearrangements only. Such tables lose some clones; where checked, under half of the loss comes from unresolved V genes, and the rest has no known cause. V, J and clone size are those of that table, while D and trimming were read from the DNA. The sample yields roughly 120,000 clones; roughly 9.9% were counted once. Together, the top ten hold around 3% of the sample.

This clone occurred a few times. Which antigen it targets is not known. Base qualities are not at hand, and no much larger clone is one base apart. Overall study results and their limits: According to a later analysis, parvovirus B19, influenza, CMV and Epstein-Barr virus appeared linked to several top co-occurrence clusters. In an earlier analysis of approximately 600 of the donors, most TCR beta V segments were observed in productive rearrangements about 87% or about 30% of the time, broadly matching IMGT annotations. In a later analysis, the rate of TCR association differed among HLA loci, with DRB1 alleles having the most associated TCRs and HLA-C alleles having the fewest. A few of the identified cytomegalovirus-associated TCR beta chains were confirmed in vitro to be specific for cytomegalovirus antigens. Because some donors lacked HLA typing at each locus, the association tests relied only on the typed subset. The authors suggested that the approach could potentially be generalized to other disease states and immunological phenotypes. In a later analysis, most CMV-associated TCR beta chains were found to appear HLA-restricted, with HLA associations seemingly driven largely by CMV exposure. A later analysis found that HLA-associated TCR beta chains were more clonally expanded and had lower generation probabilities than equally common non-associated chains. For the cohort, immune exposure information was limited to CMV serostatus. In the study, some 160 TCR beta chains were listed as associated with cytomegalovirus. In this cohort, only TCR beta chains were sequenced, and detectable features were limited by the absence of alpha or paired-chain data. Most TCR sequences were seen in very few donors, while some public TCRs were found in many individuals. The 87-base-pair reads could not distinguish some IMGT-functional V segments, including TRBV6-2 and TRBV6-3, so those segments were excluded. A later analysis associated 16,951 TCR beta sequences with specific HLA alleles at a false discovery rate of 0.05. When HLA alleles, especially DR and DQ, strongly co-occurred, attributing TCR associations to individual alleles was difficult. Compared with the roughly 670-donor mean, donors in an Asian-associated ancestry cluster had fewer N-insertions in productive TCRs, according to a later genetic analysis. A later genetic analysis associated a missense DCLRE1C variant with V-gene and J-gene trimming of TCR beta chains, and an independent cohort replicated the association. Sequencing depth was assumed to be roughly uniform across donors in the presence/absence analyses, though that assumption may not hold. The earlier analysis of fewer than 750 of the donors excluded approximately 15 rarely observed V segments, including chromosome 9 orphons, because counts were too low. A further reported finding was that TCR beta sequences accurately predicted the HLA-A and HLA-B alleles for most subjects in the first cohort. The classifier was reported to diagnose cytomegalovirus status with high specificity and sensitivity in both the original and validation cohorts. A cluster of highly shared sequence variants was judged likely to be a technical artifact of the sequencing pipeline. Correlated functional status among segregating V segments might be attributable to linkage disequilibrium, but an unknown experimental factor could not be ruled out.

The sequence was obtained from a young man in good health and CMV-seronegative. The sequencing sample was made of PBMCs. The rearrangement joined TRBV6-5 to TRBJ2-7, with TRBD2 tentatively as D gene (7 bases match). The nucleotide sequence reads TGTGCCAGCAGCCCCCGGGGGGACACCTCCTACGAGCAGTACTTC. It translates as CASSPRGDTSYEQYF.